This T cell receptor (beta chain) was observed in a study of a mutant IDH1 vaccine in newly diagnosed glioma. The study's findings and limits: Across multiple MHC alleles, almost 95% of patients had vaccine-induced responses. Pseudoprogression appears to have had no connection to changes in top peripheral T cell clonotypes.

As concerns this clone: Its matching antigen is unknown.

Time point reported: week 47, end of study. Topical imiquimod was applied with each vaccine dose, which held 300 ug of mutant IDH1 20-mer peptide. Each donor presented with a new WHO grade 3 or 4 astrocytoma that tested IDH1-mutant and showed ATRX loss. The length of the CDR3 is 17 residues. Trimming shortened V by 1 base and J by 3 bases, and 20 bases separated the two germline ends. The V gene's germline CDR1 is SGHKS and CDR2 YYEKEE (reference sequence). Produced via immunoSEQ multiplex PCR; TCRdb's table is partial and in-frame only. This table holds some 62,000 clones, 75% to 90% found once. The source was PBMCs, collected from a glioma patient whose treatment included an IDH1 peptide vaccine. This TCR was sampled from a young man with glioma. The chain joins TRBV5-5 to TRBJ2-7; no firm D call. CDR3: CASSLIEFMGSNYEQYF. CDR3 nucleotide sequence: TGTGCCAGCAGCTTGATTGAATTTATGGGCTCAAACTACGAGCAGTACTTC. The entire variable domain, with the rest obtained from reference TRBV5-5 and TRBJ2-7, is as follows: DAGVTQSPTHLIKTRGQQVTLRCSPISGHKSVSWYQQVLGQGPQFIFQYYEKEERGRGNFPDRFSARQFPNYSSELNVNALLLGDSALYLCASSLIEFMGSNYEQYFGPGTRLTVT.